Presented here are 21 T cell receptor beta chains from one specimen sequenced in a study of cytomegalovirus exposure and HLA in healthy donors. A multiplex PCR was run with 60 Vbeta primers and 13 Jbeta primers. Produced via immunoSEQ multiplex PCR; TCRdb's table is partial and in-frame only. The sample gives 130,000 to 150,000 clones, roughly 77% of which show up once; about 3% is in the top ten. Material for sequencing was PBMCs. These receptors all stem from a female donor in good health and CMV-seronegative.

The J gene is TRBJ2-2, the V gene TRBV2; no definite D call. CDR1 and CDR2 from the germline V gene are SNHLY and FYNNEI. Trimming took 6 bases from V and 2 from J, leaving 4 bases between them. The CDR3 runs 12 residues. In DNA form, the CDR3 reads TGTGCCAGCAGGAGCAACACCGGGGAGCTGTTTTTT. Its protein product is CASRSNTGELFF.

The CDR3 DNA reads TGTGCCAGCTCACCACAGGGGGCCTACGAGCAGTACTTC. Encoded protein: CASSPQGAYEQYF. The chain employs TRBV18 and TRBJ2-7; D is perhaps TRBD1 (6 bases). The V end lost 1 base, the J end lost 2 bases, and 6 bases lay between the germline ends. Germline lookup yields CDR1 KGHSH and CDR2 LQKENI. The CDR3 has 13 amino acids. The whole variable domain, filled in from reference TRBV18 and TRBJ2-7, reads NAGVMQNPRHLVRRRGQEARLRCSPMKGHSHVYWYRQLPEEGLKFMVYLQKENIIDESGMPKERFSAEFPKEGPSILRIQQVVRGDSAAYFCASSPQGAYEQYFGPGTRLTVT.

This chain connects TRBV7-9 to TRBJ2-5, with D unresolved. CDR1 is SEHNR and CDR2 is FQNEAQ in the germline V gene (reference sequence). This CDR3 spans 11 amino acids. Trimming left V 3 bases short and J 5 bases short, with 4 bases between. The CDR3 bases are TGTGCCAGCAGCTTTCCGGAGACCCAGTACTTC. Translated: CASSFPETQYF.

The table lists this clone with a few counts. The rearrangement links TRBV10-3 to TRBJ1-5, with D perhaps TRBD1 (6 bases). This CDR3 has 14 residues. The germline V gene has CDR1 ENHRY and CDR2 SYGVKD. The V end lost 10 bases, the J end lost 0 bases, and 13 bases lay between the germline ends. In DNA form, the CDR3 reads TGTGCCAGCGGGTCAGGGGATAGCAATCAGCCCCAGCATTTT. Translated, it gives CASGSGDSNQPQHF.

The rearrangement links TRBV7-9 to TRBJ1-1, with 7 bases that match TRBD1. The CDR3 runs 15 residues. The germline gives CDR1 SEHNR, CDR2 FQNEAQ (reference sequence). V trimming: 4 bases; J trimming: 4 bases; junction bases outside the gene matches: 9. The CDR3 region is CASSSDRDGGTEAFF. For the CDR3, the DNA is TGTGCCAGCAGCTCCGACAGGGACGGGGGCACTGAAGCTTTCTTT.

This chain links TRBV28 with TRBJ1-1, with no clear D. The V and J ends lost 2 bases and 3 bases respectively, with 7 bases between them. This CDR3 has 13 amino acids. Looked up from germline, CDR1 is MDHEN and CDR2 is SYDVKM. CDR3 sequence: CASSLRGYTEAFF. The CDR3 bases are TGTGCCAGCAGTTTACGGGGATACACTGAAGCTTTCTTT. Looking up the rest from reference TRBV28 and TRBJ1-1 gives the full variable domain: DVKVTQSSRYLVKRTGEKVFLECVQDMDHENMFWYRQDPGLGLRLIYFSYDVKMKEKGDIPEGYSVSREKKERFSLILESASTNQTSMYLCASSLRGYTEAFFGQGTRLTVV.

This chain connects TRBV30 to TRBJ1-2; D gene unclear. The CDR3 extends over 12 amino acids. Per germline, CDR1 GTSNPN and CDR2 SVGIG (reference sequence). Deletions cut 0 bases from V and 4 bases from J, with 6 bases between. The CDR3 sequence is CAWSVRGYGYTF. In DNA form, the CDR3 reads TGTGCCTGGAGTGTACGCGGCTATGGCTACACCTTC.

This chain uses TRBV27 with TRBJ2-3, with 11 bases matching TRBD2. This CDR3 contains 14 residues. Germline loops: CDR1 MNHEY, CDR2 SMNVEV (reference sequence). Trimming removed 5 bases from V and 6 bases from J; junction bases left unmatched: 4. The CDR3 DNA sequence: TGTGCCAGCAGTCTTAGCGGGAGGGCGGATACGCAGTATTTT. Amino acids: CASSLSGRADTQYF.

This chain uses TRBV11-2 with TRBJ2-3; the match to TRBD2 covers 10 bases. This CDR3 region has 16 residues. Germline CDR1 is SGHAT and CDR2 is FQNNGV. The trim removed 3 bases at V and 8 bases at J, leaving 11 bases unmatched. The chain's CDR3 is CASSFGTSVVPGTQYF. DNA of the CDR3: TGTGCCAGCAGCTTTGGGACTAGCGTTGTTCCAGGTACGCAGTATTTT.

This clone appeared once. The gene calls are TRBV28 and TRBJ1-2; 7 nucleotides match TRBD1. The ends lost 6 bases at V and 6 bases at J; junction bases unmatched: 4. The germline V gene has CDR1 MDHEN and CDR2 SYDVKM. CDR3 length: 12 residues. CDR3 coding DNA: TGTGCCAGCAGACCCAGGGGGAATGGCTACACCTTC. It encodes CASRPRGNGYTF.

About this clone: The sample contains more than one DNA sequence encoding this CDR3. The V gene is TRBV5-1, the J gene TRBJ1-1; D is undetermined. Germline values: CDR1 SGHRS, CDR2 YFSETQ. CDR3 size: 13 residues. The V end lost 1 base, the J end lost 1 base, and 5 bases lay between the germline ends. In nucleotides, the CDR3 is TGCGCCAGCAGCTTGACTTCGAACACTGAAGCTTTCTTT. Translation gives CASSLTSNTEAFF.

In its sample, this clone was seen a few times. The V call is TRBV7-9, the J call TRBJ2-2; tentatively, D is TRBD1 (5 bases). V gave up 5 bases and J gave up 2 bases, with 12 bases separating them. Germline CDR1 and CDR2: SEHNR and FQNEAQ (reference sequence). This CDR3 contains 15 residues. The CDR3 DNA follows: TGTGCCAGCAGCCTATCCAGGGTTAACACCGGGGAGCTGTTTTTT. Translating it yields CASSLSRVNTGELFF.

The count of this clone is one. The chain has TRBV25-1 and TRBJ1-2, with D perhaps TRBD1 (5 bases). Germline CDR1 and CDR2: MGHDK and SYGVNS. The CDR3 totals 13 residues. V gave up 6 bases and J gave up 6 bases, with 14 bases separating them. The CDR3 sequence is CASRQDRAHGYTF. As DNA, the CDR3 is TGTGCCAGCAGACAGGATAGGGCCCATGGCTACACCTTC.

This chain uses TRBV9 with TRBJ1-3; no reliable D call. Germline lookup yields CDR1 SGDLS and CDR2 YYNGEE. V lost 2 bases and J 4 bases, leaving 7 bases between the germline ends. This CDR3 region has 13 residues. Written as DNA, the CDR3 is TGTGCCAGCAGCGTTGGAGGGGGAAACACCATATATTTT. It is translated as CASSVGGGNTIYF.

The V and J genes are TRBV27 and TRBJ2-7; 12 nucleotides line up with TRBD2. CDR3 length equals 15 residues. Germline trimming cut 2 bases from V and 7 bases from J; bases unmatched to any gene: 6. Germline V lookup: CDR1 MNHEY, CDR2 SMNVEV (reference sequence). The CDR3 here is CASSLRLAGVREQYF. The CDR3 DNA follows: TGTGCCAGCAGTTTAAGACTAGCGGGAGTACGGGAGCAGTACTTC.

The rearrangement links TRBV2 to TRBJ2-7, with TRBD1 matching over 7 bases. V lost 4 bases to trimming and J lost 4 bases; unmatched junction nucleotides: 7. This CDR3 spans 14 amino acids. Germline V gene sequence: CDR1 SNHLY, CDR2 FYNNEI. CDR3 nucleotides: TGTGCCAGCAGTGTATCCCCGGGACAGTACGAGCAGTACTTC. Amino acids: CASSVSPGQYEQYF. Full variable domain (outside the CDR3, taken from reference TRBV2 and TRBJ2-7): EPEVTQTPSHQVTQMGQEVILRCVPISNHLYFYWYRQILGQKVEFLVSFYNNEISEKSEIFDDQFSVERPDGSNFTLKIRSTKLEDSAMYFCASSVSPGQYEQYFGPGTRLTVT.

V usage is TRBV12-5 and J usage is TRBJ1-3, with D perhaps TRBD1 (6 bases). The CDR3 length is 14 residues. The germline V gene encodes CDR1 LGHNT and CDR2 FRNRAP. Between the trimmed V and J ends, which lost 6 bases and 0 bases, there was a span of 9 bases. The CDR3 region is CASGTGSSGNTIYF. In nucleotides, the CDR3 is TGTGCTAGTGGGACAGGAAGCTCTGGAAACACCATATATTTT. The full variable domain, its missing parts supplied by reference TRBV12-5 and TRBJ1-3, is DARVTQTPRHKVTEMGQEVTMRCQPILGHNTVFWYRQTMMQGLELLAYFRNRAPLDDSGMPKDRFSAEMPDATLATLKIQPSEPRDSAVYFCASGTGSSGNTIYFGEGSWLTVV.

The V gene is TRBV29-1, the J gene TRBJ2-3; D perhaps matches TRBD2 (6 bases). The ends were cut back, 4 bases at V and 5 bases at J, with 16 bases in the middle. The CDR3 sequence is 14 residues long. Germline V gene sequence: CDR1 SQVTM, CDR2 ANQGSEA. For the CDR3, the DNA is TGCAGCGTTGCTAACTCCCGGAGGGGAGATACGCAGTATTTT. Protein: CSVANSRRGDTQYF.

This rearrangement joins TRBV27 to TRBJ2-5; D unresolved. Germline assignment: CDR1 MNHEY and CDR2 SMNVEV (reference sequence). Deletions cut 3 bases from V and 2 bases from J, with 7 bases between. This CDR3 is 13 amino acids long. The CDR3 protein is CASSLNRQETQYF. The CDR3, as DNA: TGTGCCAGCAGTTTGAATCGGCAAGAGACCCAGTACTTC.

The chain couples TRBV15 to TRBJ2-7; possibly TRBD2 for D (5 bases). V lost 9 bases and J lost 2, with 17 bases in between. Germline CDR1 LNHNV, CDR2 YYDKDF (reference sequence). The CDR3 sequence is 14 residues long. CDR3 loop: CATGRWEPPYEQYF. CDR3 sequence (DNA): TGTGCCACAGGCAGGTGGGAGCCCCCCTACGAGCAGTACTTC. Based on the CDR3 plus reference TRBV15 and TRBJ2-7, the full variable domain is DAMVIQNPRYQVTQFGKPVTLSCSQTLNHNVMYWYQQKSSQAPKLLFHYYDKDFNNEADTPDNFQSRRPNTSFCFLDIRSPGLGDTAMYLCATGRWEPPYEQYFGPGTRLTVT.

Only a few counts were recorded for this clone. This chain joins TRBV4-3 and TRBJ2-7; TRBD1 might be the D (6 bases). V lost 0 bases and J 2 bases, leaving 11 bases between the germline ends. The CDR3 extends over 15 amino acids. The germline V gene encodes CDR1 LGHNA and CDR2 YSLEER. CDR3 sequence: CASSQDWGQPYEQYF. Here the CDR3 DNA reads TGCGCCAGCAGCCAAGATTGGGGACAACCCTACGAGCAGTACTTC.